The subject of this entry is one TCR beta chain. No antigen is known for it. Base qualities are missing; no much larger clone stands one base away. The data originate from a study of radiation and T cells in renal cell carcinoma (dated by TCRdb to the early 2020s). For context, the study as a whole: The samples were drawn from a clinical trial, where primary renal cell carcinomas were treated with 15 Gy of stereotactic body radiation therapy and then removed by nephrectomy 4 weeks afterward. In total, approximately 55 samples, comprising 26 tumors and approximately 27 peripheral blood samples, were subjected to TCR beta sequencing. Across all 50 or so samples, 4 million to 5 million unique CDR3 nucleotide sequences encoding around 2.8 million unique CDR3 amino acid sequences were identified. What the research found in general, with its limitations: Changes in the blood repertoire were not tracked past 4 weeks after treatment. With a single-armed trial design, the study had no way to address how radiation dose or scheduling affects the TCR repertoire. Top tumor clonotypes rose in blood from baseline to 2 weeks post-radiation, then contracted by 4 weeks, suggesting transient expansion of tumor-resident clones. Because pretreatment tumor biopsies were not available, the baseline intratumoral presence of clonotypes could not be determined.

The intended sense of this specimen's time point label: baseline pretreatment blood. Reading the label with the study, this specimen's treatment or condition is: 15 Gy SBRT to primary tumor, nephrectomy 4 weeks later. To track tumor-enriched clonotypes, serial peripheral blood was sampled from radiation-treated patients at baseline and at 2 weeks and 4 weeks after SBRT. Every patient's renal cell carcinoma showed clear cell pathology. Genomic DNA for TCR sequencing was prepared using the QIAamp DNA Blood Mini Kit (Qiagen). The analyses included just those samples that passed every quality control check. TCR beta libraries were generated from genomic DNA with the immunoSEQ kit, following the manufacturer's recommendations. To prepare the libraries, a first multiplex PCR with proprietary primers was run, followed by a second PCR that added unique barcodes, and a bead cleanup was done after each round. A kit-provided positive control reaction and a negative control reaction were included in every sample batch. The final libraries were assessed on an Agilent 4200 TapeStation D1000 ScreenTape, pooled by volume, and quantified by qPCR. Sequencing was performed on an Illumina NextSeq500 with a MidOutput 150-cycle cartridge, and 156 Read1 and 15 Index1 cycles were run with kit custom primers. The pooled library was loaded at 0.75 to 1 pM, with an approximately 21% PhiX control spiked in. In the authors' own workflow: Vendor-processed data were analyzed in R, and a clonotype was defined as all T cells sharing the same CDR3 nucleotide sequence. In the clone abundance analyses, frequencies were normalized to the 10,000 most abundant clones in each sample. Public T cell clones, which averaged fewer than five per sample, were excluded before analysis. An abundance difference of at least 32-fold between compartments was the criterion for calling clonotypes tumor-enriched or baseline blood-enriched. A beta-binomial differential abundance model was used to identify clonotypes that expanded or contracted between blood time points. Similarity between tumor and blood repertoires was quantified using the Baroni-Urbani and Buser coefficient, and groups were compared with two-tailed Wilcoxon tests in R. TCRdb mirrors the immuneACCESS table, restricted to in-frame sequences. Some clones are absent from its copies; in checked studies, under half trace to an unresolved V gene, and the reason for the others is unknown. D and trimming were read from the DNA, whereas the V and J calls and clone size are those reported in that table. The sample table lists some 140,000 clones, about 88% of them with a count of one. In total, the top ten clones hold 12% of the sample.

CDR1 is given as MNHNS and CDR2 as SASEGT, both from the germline V gene. Its CDR3 holds 16 amino acids, cysteine through phenylalanine. Here the CDR3 DNA is all that survives: 48 bases in frame from base 1. Unmatched junction bases come to 1, with V trimmed by 3 bases and J by 2 bases. The sample consisted of blood, taken from a patient whose treatment included radiotherapy and nephrectomy. The receptor was isolated from a woman aged 45-59 years with renal cell carcinoma. Recombination linked TRBV6-1 to TRBJ2-5; the central 15 bases match TRBD2. The DNA sequence is TGTGCCAGCAGTGACGGACTAGCGGGGGGGCAAGAGACCCAGTACTTC. Translated, this is CASSDGLAGGQETQYF.